The following is a T cell receptor (beta chain) sequence with its context. This record belongs to a study of blood T cell repertoires in COVID-19. In germline, CDR1 is MGHRA, CDR2 YSYEKL. This CDR3 region has 16 residues. Trimming took 0 bases from V and 2 from J, leaving 13 bases between them. Clones were sequenced by immunoSEQ multiplex PCR, and TCRdb holds only the in-frame ones, with some missing. The sample yields approximately 170,000 clones, about nine tenths seen once. Symptom resolution, clearance, or two negative PCRs marked the recovered donors of Cohort 3. The TCR sequence derives from a woman between 18 and 30 years old who had recovered from COVID-19. The V call is TRBV4-1, the J call TRBJ1-1; D possibly corresponds to TRBD1 (5 bases). Input material: PBMCs or T cells enriched from blood (not recorded which). The CDR3 nucleotides read TGCGCCAGCAGCCAAGATCTTCGGGGGATTAACACTGAAGCTTTCTTT. Encoded protein: CASSQDLRGINTEAFF.